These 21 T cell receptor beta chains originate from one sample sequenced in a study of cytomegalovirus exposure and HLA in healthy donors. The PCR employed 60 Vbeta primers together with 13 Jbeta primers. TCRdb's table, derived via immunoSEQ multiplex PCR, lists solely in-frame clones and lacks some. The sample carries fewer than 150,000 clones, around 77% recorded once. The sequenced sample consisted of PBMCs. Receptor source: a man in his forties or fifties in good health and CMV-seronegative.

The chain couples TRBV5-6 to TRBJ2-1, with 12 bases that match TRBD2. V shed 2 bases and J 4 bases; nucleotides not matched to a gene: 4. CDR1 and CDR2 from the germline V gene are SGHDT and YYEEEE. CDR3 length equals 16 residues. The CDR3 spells CASSFLAGGQYNEQFF. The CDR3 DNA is TGTGCCAGCAGCTTCCTAGCGGGAGGGCAGTACAATGAGCAGTTCTTC.

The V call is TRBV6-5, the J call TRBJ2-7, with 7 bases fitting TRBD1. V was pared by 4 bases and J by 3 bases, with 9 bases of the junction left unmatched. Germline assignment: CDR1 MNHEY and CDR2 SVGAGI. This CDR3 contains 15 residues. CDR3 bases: TGTGCCAGCAGTTCTCGGGACAGCAAGATCTACGAGCAGTACTTC. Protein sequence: CASSSRDSKIYEQYF.

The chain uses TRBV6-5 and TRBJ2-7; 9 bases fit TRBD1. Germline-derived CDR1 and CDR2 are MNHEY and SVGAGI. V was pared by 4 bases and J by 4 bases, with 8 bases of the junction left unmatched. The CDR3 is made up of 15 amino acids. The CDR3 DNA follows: TGTGCCAGCAGTTCCTCCGGGACAGGGTCGTACGAGCAGTACTTC. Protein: CASSSSGTGSYEQYF.

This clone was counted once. Here the CDR3 DNA reads TGCGCCAGCAGCCATCCTCCCACTAAATACAATGAGCAGTTCTTC. Encoded protein: CASSHPPTKYNEQFF. V gene TRBV4-1 combines with J gene TRBJ2-1; no clear D. This CDR3 is built from 15 residues. Trimming took 3 bases from V and 4 from J, leaving 13 bases between them. Germline V gene data show CDR1 as MGHRA and CDR2 as YSYEKL.

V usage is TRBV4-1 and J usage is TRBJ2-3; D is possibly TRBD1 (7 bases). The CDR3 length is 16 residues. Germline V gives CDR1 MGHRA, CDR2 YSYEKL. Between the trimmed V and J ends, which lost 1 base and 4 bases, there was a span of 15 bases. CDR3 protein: CASSQAEGATADTQYF. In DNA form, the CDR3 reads TGCGCCAGCAGCCAAGCGGAGGGGGCGACCGCAGATACGCAGTATTTT.

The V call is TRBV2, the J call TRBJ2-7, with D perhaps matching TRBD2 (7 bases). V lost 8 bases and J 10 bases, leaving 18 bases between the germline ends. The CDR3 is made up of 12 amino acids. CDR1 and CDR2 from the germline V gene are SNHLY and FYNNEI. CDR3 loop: CASGGRGASQYF. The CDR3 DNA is TGTGCCAGCGGGGGTCGGGGGGCCAGCCAGTACTTC.

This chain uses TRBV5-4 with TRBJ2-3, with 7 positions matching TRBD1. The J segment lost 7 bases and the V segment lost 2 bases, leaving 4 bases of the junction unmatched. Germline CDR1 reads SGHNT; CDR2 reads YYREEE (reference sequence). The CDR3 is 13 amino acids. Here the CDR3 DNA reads TGTGCCAGCAGCTTAACAGGGGAAAATACGCAGTATTTT. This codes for CASSLTGENTQYF.

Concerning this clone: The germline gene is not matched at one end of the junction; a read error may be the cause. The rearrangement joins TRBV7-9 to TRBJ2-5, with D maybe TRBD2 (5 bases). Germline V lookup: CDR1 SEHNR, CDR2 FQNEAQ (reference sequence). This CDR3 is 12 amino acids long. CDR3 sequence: CSSSAGTGTQYF. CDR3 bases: TGTTCCAGCAGCGCGGGTACGGGGACCCAGTACTTC. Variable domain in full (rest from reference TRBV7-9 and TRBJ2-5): DTGVSQNPRHKITKRGQNVTFRCDPISEHNRLYWYRQTLGQGPEFLTYFQNEAQLEKSRLLSDRFSAERPKGSFSTLEIQRTEQGDSAMYLCSSSAGTGTQYFGPGTRLLVL.

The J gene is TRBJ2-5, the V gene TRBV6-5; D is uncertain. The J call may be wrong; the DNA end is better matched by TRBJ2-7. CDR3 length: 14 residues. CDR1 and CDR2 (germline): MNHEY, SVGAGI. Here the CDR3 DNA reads TGTGCCAGCAGTCGACCGGTGAAAGGAGCCGAGCAGTACTTC. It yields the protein CASSRPVKGAEQYF.

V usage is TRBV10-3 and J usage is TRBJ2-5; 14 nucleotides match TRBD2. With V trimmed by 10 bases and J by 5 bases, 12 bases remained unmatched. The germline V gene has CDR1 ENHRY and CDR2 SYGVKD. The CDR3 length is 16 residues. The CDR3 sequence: CATNTGLAGGGETQYF. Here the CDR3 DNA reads TGTGCCACTAATACAGGACTAGCGGGAGGTGGTGAGACCCAGTACTTC.

The CDR3, as DNA: TGCGCCAGCAGCTTGGCGGTGGACTATGGCTACACCTTC. Translating it yields CASSLAVDYGYTF. The chain joins TRBV5-1 to TRBJ1-2; the D is unclear. The CDR3 is made up of 13 amino acids. Trimming shortened V by 0 bases and J by 3 bases, and 6 bases separated the two germline ends. CDR1 SGHRS and CDR2 YFSETQ come from the germline V gene.

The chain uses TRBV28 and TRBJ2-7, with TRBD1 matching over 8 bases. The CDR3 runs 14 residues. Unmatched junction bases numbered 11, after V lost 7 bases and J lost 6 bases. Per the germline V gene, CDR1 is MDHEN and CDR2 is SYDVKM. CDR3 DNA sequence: TGTGCCAGCACCCAAACAGGGGGTCACGGCGAGCAGTACTTC. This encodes CASTQTGGHGEQYF. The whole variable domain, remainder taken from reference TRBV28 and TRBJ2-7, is DVKVTQSSRYLVKRTGEKVFLECVQDMDHENMFWYRQDPGLGLRLIYFSYDVKMKEKGDIPEGYSVSREKKERFSLILESASTNQTSMYLCASTQTGGHGEQYFGPGTRLTVT.

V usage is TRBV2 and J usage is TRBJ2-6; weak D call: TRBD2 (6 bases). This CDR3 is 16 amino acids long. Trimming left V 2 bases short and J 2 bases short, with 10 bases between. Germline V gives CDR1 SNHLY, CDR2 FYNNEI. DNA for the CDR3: TGTGCCAGCAGTGAATGGAGGGGCGCTGGGGCCAACGTCCTGACTTTC. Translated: CASSEWRGAGANVLTF. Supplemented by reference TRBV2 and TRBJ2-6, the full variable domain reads EPEVTQTPSHQVTQMGQEVILRCVPISNHLYFYWYRQILGQKVEFLVSFYNNEISEKSEIFDDQFSVERPDGSNFTLKIRSTKLEDSAMYFCASSEWRGAGANVLTFGAGSRLTVL.

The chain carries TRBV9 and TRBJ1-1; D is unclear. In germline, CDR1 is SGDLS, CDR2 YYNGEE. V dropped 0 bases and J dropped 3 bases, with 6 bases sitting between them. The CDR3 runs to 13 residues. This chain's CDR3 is CASSVVPDTEAFF. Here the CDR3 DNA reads TGTGCCAGCAGCGTAGTGCCGGACACTGAAGCTTTCTTT.

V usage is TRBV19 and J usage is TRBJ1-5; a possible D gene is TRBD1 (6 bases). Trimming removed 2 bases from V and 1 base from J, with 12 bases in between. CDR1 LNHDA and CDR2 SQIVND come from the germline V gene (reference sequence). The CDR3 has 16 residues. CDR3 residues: CASSIPGQMSNQPQHF. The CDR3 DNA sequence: TGTGCCAGTAGTATACCCGGACAGATGAGCAATCAGCCCCAGCATTTT.

The CDR3 DNA is TGTGCCAGCAGTTTAAGTAGCGGGAGTCTCTACGAGCAGTACTTC. Protein sequence: CASSLSSGSLYEQYF. The chain joins TRBV28 to TRBJ2-7, with 9 bases identical to TRBD2. V trimming: 2 bases; J trimming: 3 bases; junction bases outside the gene matches: 5. This CDR3 has 15 residues. The germline V gene has CDR1 MDHEN and CDR2 SYDVKM.

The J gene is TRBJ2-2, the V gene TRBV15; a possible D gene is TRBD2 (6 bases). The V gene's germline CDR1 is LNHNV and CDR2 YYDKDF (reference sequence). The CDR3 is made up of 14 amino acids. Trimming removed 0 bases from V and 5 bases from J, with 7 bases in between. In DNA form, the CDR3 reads TGTGCCACCAGCAGAGAGCGGGAAACCGGGGAGCTGTTTTTT. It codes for CATSRERETGELFF.

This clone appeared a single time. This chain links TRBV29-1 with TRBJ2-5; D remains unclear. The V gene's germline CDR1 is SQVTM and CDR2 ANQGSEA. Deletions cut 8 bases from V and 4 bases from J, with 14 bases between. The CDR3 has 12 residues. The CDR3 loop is CSYFYDLETQYF. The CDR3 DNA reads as TGCAGCTATTTCTATGATTTAGAGACCCAGTACTTC.

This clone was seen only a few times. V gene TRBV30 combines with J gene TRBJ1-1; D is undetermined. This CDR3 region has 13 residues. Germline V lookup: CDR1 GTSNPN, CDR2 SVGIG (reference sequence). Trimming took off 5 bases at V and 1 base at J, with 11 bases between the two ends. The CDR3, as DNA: TGTGCCTGGTCAAAAGGAGGGAACACTGAAGCTTTCTTT. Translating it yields CAWSKGGNTEAFF.

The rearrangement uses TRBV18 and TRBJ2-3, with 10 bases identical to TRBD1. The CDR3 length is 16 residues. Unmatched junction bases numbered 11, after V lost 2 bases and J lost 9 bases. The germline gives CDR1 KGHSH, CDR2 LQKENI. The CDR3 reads CASSPGLDRGQRTQYF. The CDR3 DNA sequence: TGTGCCAGCTCACCAGGGTTAGACAGGGGGCAGAGAACGCAGTATTTT. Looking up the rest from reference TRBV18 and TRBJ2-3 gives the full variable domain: NAGVMQNPRHLVRRRGQEARLRCSPMKGHSHVYWYRQLPEEGLKFMVYLQKENIIDESGMPKERFSAEFPKEGPSILRIQQVVRGDSAAYFCASSPGLDRGQRTQYFGPGTRLTVL.

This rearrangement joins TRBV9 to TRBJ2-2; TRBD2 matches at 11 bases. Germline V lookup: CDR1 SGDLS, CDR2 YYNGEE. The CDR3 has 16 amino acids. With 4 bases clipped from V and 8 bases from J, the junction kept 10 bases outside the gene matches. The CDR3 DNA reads TGTGCCAGCAGCTCCCGGACTAGCGGGTTAAATGGGGAGCTGTTTTTT. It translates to CASSSRTSGLNGELFF.